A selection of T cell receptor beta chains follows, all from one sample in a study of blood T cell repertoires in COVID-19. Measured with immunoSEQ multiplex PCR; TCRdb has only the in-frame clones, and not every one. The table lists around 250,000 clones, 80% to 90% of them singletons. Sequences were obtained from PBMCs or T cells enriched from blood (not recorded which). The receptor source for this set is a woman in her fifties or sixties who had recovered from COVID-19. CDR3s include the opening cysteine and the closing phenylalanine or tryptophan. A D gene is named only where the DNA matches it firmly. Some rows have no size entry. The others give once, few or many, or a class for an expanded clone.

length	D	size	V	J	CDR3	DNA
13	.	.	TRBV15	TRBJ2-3	CATSSMATDTQYF	TGTGCCACCAGCAGCATGGCCACAGATACGCAGTATTTT
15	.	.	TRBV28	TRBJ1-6	CASRLGSSYNSPLHF	TGTGCCAGCCGCCTCGGGAGCTCCTATAATTCACCCCTCCACTTT
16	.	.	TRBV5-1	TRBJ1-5	CASSPTGRFSNQPQHF	TGCGCCAGCAGCCCCACTGGGAGGTTTAGCAATCAGCCCCAGCATTTT
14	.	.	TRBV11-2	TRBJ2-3	CASILPSRADTQYF	TGTGCCAGCATCTTACCTTCTCGGGCAGATACGCAGTATTTT
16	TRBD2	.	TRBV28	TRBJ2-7	CASSTTGASGSDEQYF	TGTGCCAGCAGTACTACAGGGGCTAGCGGGAGTGACGAGCAGTACTTC
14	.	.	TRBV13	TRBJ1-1	CASSLRGLNTEAFF	TGTGCCAGCAGCTTGCGGGGCTTGAACACTGAAGCTTTCTTT
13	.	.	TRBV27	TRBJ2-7	CASSFTGQYEQYF	TGTGCCAGCAGTTTCACAGGCCAATACGAGCAGTACTTC
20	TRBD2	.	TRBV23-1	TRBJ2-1	CASSQSPSPLSGRARNEQFF	TGCGCCAGCAGTCAATCGCCCAGTCCCCTTAGCGGGAGGGCGCGCAATGAGCAGTTCTTC
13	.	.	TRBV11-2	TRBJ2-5	CATGEEYQETQYF	TGTGCCACCGGAGAAGAGTACCAAGAGACCCAGTACTTC
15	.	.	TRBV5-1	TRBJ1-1	CASSTMAGGSTEAFF	TGCGCCAGCAGCACCATGGCCGGGGGGAGCACTGAAGCTTTCTTT
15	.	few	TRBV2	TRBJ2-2	CASSYSTGTVGELFF	TGTGCCAGCAGCTATTCAACAGGGACGGTCGGGGAGCTGTTTTTT
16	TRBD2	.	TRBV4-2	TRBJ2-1	CASSQELAGVYNEQFF	TGTGCCAGCAGCCAAGAACTAGCGGGGGTCTACAATGAGCAGTTCTTC
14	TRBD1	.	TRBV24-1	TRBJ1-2	CATSDFSGGNGYTF	TGTGCCACCAGTGATTTCTCAGGGGGCAATGGCTACACCTTC
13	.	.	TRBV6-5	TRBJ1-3	CASKAQQGDTIYF	TGTGCCAGCAAGGCTCAACAGGGAGACACCATATATTTT
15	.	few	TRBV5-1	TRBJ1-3	CASSPNDNSGNTIYF	TGCGCCAGCAGCCCCAACGACAACTCTGGAAACACCATATATTTT
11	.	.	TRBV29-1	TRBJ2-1	CSVAGVNEQFF	TGCAGCGTTGCGGGAGTCAATGAGCAGTTCTTC
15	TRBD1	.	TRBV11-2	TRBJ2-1	CASSLDGTGYNEQFF	TGTGCCAGCAGCTTAGACGGGACAGGCTACAATGAGCAGTTCTTC
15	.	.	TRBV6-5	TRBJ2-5	CASRPRRQAAETQYF	TGTGCCAGCAGACCCCGACGTCAAGCGGCAGAGACCCAGTACTTC
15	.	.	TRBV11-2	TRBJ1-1	CASSPAGGMNTEAFF	TGTGCCAGCAGCCCCGCAGGAGGGATGAACACTGAAGCTTTCTTT
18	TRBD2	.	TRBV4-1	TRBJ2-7	CASSQDQLAGTGSYEQYF	TGCGCCAGCAGCCAAGATCAACTAGCGGGGACGGGCTCCTACGAGCAGTACTTC
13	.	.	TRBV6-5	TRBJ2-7	CASSGSPIYEQYF	TGTGCCAGCAGCGGGAGCCCTATCTACGAGCAGTACTTC
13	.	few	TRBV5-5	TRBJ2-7	CASSRGFEDEQYF	TGTGCCAGCAGCAGGGGTTTTGAGGACGAGCAGTACTTC
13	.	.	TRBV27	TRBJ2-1	CASSLSVRNEQFF	TGTGCCAGCAGTTTATCTGTGCGGAATGAGCAGTTCTTC
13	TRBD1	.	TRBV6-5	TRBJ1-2	CASSLRDSYGYTF	TGTGCCAGCAGTTTGAGGGACAGTTATGGCTACACCTTC
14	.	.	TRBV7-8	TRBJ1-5	CASSLVRRDQPQHF	TGTGCCAGCAGCTTAGTACGCAGGGATCAGCCCCAGCATTTT
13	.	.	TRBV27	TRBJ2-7	CASSLGHSYEQYF	TGTGCCAGCAGTTTAGGACACTCCTACGAGCAGTACTTC
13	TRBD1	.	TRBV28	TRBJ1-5	CASAGQVGQPQHF	TGTGCCAGCGCGGGACAGGTGGGTCAGCCCCAGCATTTT
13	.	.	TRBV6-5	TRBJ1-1	CASRRQGETEAFF	TGTGCCAGCAGAAGGCAGGGTGAAACTGAAGCTTTCTTT
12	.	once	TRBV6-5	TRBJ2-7	CALRLAEWEQYF	TGTGCCCTCCGTTTAGCGGAGTGGGAGCAGTACTTC
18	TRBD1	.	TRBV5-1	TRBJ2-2	CASSLMVGQGRSGGELFF	TGCGCCAGCAGCTTGATGGTGGGACAGGGTCGATCGGGCGGGGAGCTGTTTTTT
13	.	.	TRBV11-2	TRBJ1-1	CASSFPGNTEAFF	TGTGCCAGCAGCTTCCCGGGAAACACTGAAGCTTTCTTT
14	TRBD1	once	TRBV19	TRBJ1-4	CASSQKKGAEKLFF	TGTGCCAGTAGCCAAAAGAAGGGGGCAGAAAAACTGTTTTTT
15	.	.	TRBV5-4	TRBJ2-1	CASSLVRGSVNEQFF	TGTGCCAGCAGCTTGGTGCGGGGTTCGGTCAATGAGCAGTTCTTC
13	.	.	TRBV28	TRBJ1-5	CASSYRLNQPQHF	TGTGCCAGCAGTTACAGGTTAAATCAGCCCCAGCATTTT
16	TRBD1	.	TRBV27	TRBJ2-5	CASSQNGQGRVETQYF	TGTGCCAGCAGTCAGAACGGACAGGGACGGGTGGAGACCCAGTACTTC
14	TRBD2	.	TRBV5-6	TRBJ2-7	CASSSGLAGDEQYF	TGTGCCAGCAGCTCCGGACTAGCGGGGGACGAGCAGTACTTC
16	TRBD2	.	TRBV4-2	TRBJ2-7	CASSQGSGRSPYEQYF	TGTGCCAGCAGCCAAGGGAGCGGGAGGTCTCCCTACGAGCAGTACTTC
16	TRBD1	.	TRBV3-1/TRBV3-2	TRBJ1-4	CASSRTGTGRNEKLFF	TGTGCCAGCAGCCGAACCGGGACAGGGCGTAATGAAAAACTGTTTTTT
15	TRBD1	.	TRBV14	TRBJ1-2	CASSQRDRSNYGYTF	TGTGCCAGCAGCCAACGGGACAGGAGCAACTATGGCTACACCTTC
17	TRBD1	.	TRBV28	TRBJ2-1	CASSLGWGQSSYNEQFF	TGTGCCAGCAGTTTAGGATGGGGACAGAGCTCCTACAATGAGCAGTTCTTC
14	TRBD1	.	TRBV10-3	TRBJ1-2	CAISEGQGAGGYTF	TGTGCCATCAGTGAGGGACAGGGGGCGGGAGGCTACACCTTC
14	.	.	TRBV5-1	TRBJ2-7	CASSLGPRSYEQYF	TGCGCCAGCAGCTTGGGCCCCAGATCCTACGAGCAGTACTTC
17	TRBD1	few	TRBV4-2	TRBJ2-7	CASSQDLGTGRTYEQYF	TGTGCCAGCAGCCAAGACCTAGGGACAGGGAGGACCTACGAGCAGTACTTC
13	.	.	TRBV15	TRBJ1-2	CAVRTYANYGYTF	TGTGCCGTTCGGACATACGCTAACTATGGCTACACCTTC
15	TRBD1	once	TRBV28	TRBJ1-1	CASSMTGDMNTEAFF	TGTGCCAGCAGTATGACAGGGGACATGAACACTGAAGCTTTCTTT
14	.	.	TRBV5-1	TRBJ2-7	CASSLRSGFYEQYF	TGCGCCAGCAGCTTAAGGTCCGGGTTCTACGAGCAGTACTTC
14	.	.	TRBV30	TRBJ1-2	CAWSNKEGSSGYTF	TGTGCCTGGAGTAATAAGGAGGGTTCGAGCGGCTACACCTTC
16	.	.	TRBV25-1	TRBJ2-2	CASSDWPGTNTGELFF	TGTGCCAGCAGTGACTGGCCAGGCACGAACACCGGGGAGCTGTTTTTT